This is a list of T cell receptor beta chains from one sample in a study of blood T cell repertoires in COVID-19. Here immunoSEQ multiplex PCR was the method, and the copy in TCRdb shows in-frame clones only, minus some. The table lists 90,000 to 110,000 clones, over 75% of them singletons. The sample consisted of peripheral blood. The origin of the receptors is a woman aged 45-65 years with acute or convalescent COVID-19. CDR3s include the opening cysteine and the closing phenylalanine or tryptophan. D genes are given only for firm matches. Size values are once, few and many counts, or a class for expanded clones, and some rows have none.

clone_size	j_call	d_call	v_call	cdr3_nt	cdr3_aa
-	TRBJ2-7	TRBD2	TRBV7-2	TGTGCCAGCAGTTGGGGCTGGGGAGGGGCCTACGAGCAGTACTTC	CASSWGWGGAYEQYF
once	TRBJ2-3	-	TRBV29-1	TGCAGCGGGAGAGGGCCAGGGGAAGATACGCAGTATTTT	CSGRGPGEDTQYF
-	TRBJ1-2	-	TRBV19	TGTGCCAGCCGGGACTTCTCCTATGGCTACACCTTC	CASRDFSYGYTF
-	TRBJ1-6	TRBD1	TRBV18	TGTGCCAGCTCACCAACCAGCACAGGGGGCATTACTAGAGGTTCACCCCTCCACTTT	CASSPTSTGGITRGSPLHF
-	TRBJ2-1	TRBD1	TRBV9	TGTGCCAGCAGCGCCCTCGACAGGGAGTACAATGAGCAGTTCTTC	CASSALDREYNEQFF
-	TRBJ1-1	-	TRBV6-5	TGTGCCAGCAGTTACTCCCCAGCGGGGACTGAAGCTTTCTTT	CASSYSPAGTEAFF
-	TRBJ2-1	TRBD2	TRBV5-1	TGCGCCAGCAGCGTGATTAGCGGGGGGACAAGGGAGCAGTTCTTC	CASSVISGGTREQFF
once	TRBJ2-7	-	TRBV9	TGTGCCAGCAGCGGGCCATCCTACGAGCAGTACTTC	CASSGPSYEQYF
-	TRBJ2-5	-	TRBV5-1	TGCGCCAGCTCAATGGGGGGACGACAGACCCAGTACTTC	CASSMGGRQTQYF
few	TRBJ1-3	TRBD1	TRBV2	TGTGCCAGCAGTGGAGAGGGGGCATCTGGAAACACCATATATTTT	CASSGEGASGNTIYF
-	TRBJ2-7	TRBD1	TRBV19	TGTGCCAGTAGTATAGGGGGGACAGGAGTCTCCTACGAGCAGTACTTC	CASSIGGTGVSYEQYF
-	TRBJ2-3	-	TRBV5-4	TGTGCCAGCAGCCACGGGGGGCAGGCAGATACGCAGTATTTT	CASSHGGQADTQYF
-	TRBJ2-2	TRBD1	TRBV7-3	TGTGCCAGCAGCTTAACCCCCCAGGGGGCGCGTACCGGGGAGCTGTTTTTT	CASSLTPQGARTGELFF
-	TRBJ2-3	-	TRBV9	TGTGCCAGCAGCGTAGAAGTTCGAGAGACAGATACGCAGTATTTT	CASSVEVRETDTQYF